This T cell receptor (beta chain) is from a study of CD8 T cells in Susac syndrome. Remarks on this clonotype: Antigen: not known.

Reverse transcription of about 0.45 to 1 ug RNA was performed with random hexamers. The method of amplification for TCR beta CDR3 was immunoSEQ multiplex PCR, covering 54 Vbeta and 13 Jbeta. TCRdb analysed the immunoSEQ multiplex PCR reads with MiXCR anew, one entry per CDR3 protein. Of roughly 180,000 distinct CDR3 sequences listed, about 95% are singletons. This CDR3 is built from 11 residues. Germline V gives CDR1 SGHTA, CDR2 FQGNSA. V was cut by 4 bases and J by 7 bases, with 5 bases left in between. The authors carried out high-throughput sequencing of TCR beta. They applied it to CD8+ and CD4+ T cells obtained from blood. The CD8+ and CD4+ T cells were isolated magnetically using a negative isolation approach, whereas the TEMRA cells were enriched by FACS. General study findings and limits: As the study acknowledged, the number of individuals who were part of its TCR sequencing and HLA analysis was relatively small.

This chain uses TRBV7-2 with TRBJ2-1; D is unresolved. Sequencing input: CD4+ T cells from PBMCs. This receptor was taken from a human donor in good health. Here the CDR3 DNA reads TGTGCCAGCAGCTCCAAAAATGAGCAGTTCTTC. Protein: CASSSKNEQFF.